This is a list of T cell receptor beta chains from one sample in a study of CD8 T cells in Susac syndrome. From the immunoSEQ multiplex PCR reads, TCRdb called clonotypes with MiXCR, one entry per CDR3 protein. The sample holds about 150,000 distinct CDR3 sequences, approximately 96% seen once. Specimen: CD4+ T cells from PBMCs. All receptors derive from a human donor with Susac syndrome. CDR3s include the opening cysteine and the closing phenylalanine or tryptophan. A D gene is named only where the DNA matches it firmly. Size is stated for part of the rows, as once, few or many counts, or as a class when the clone is expanded.

>TRBJ2-7|TRBV6-6|.|TRBD1|14
CASSETGQGYEQYF
TGTGCCAGCAGTGAGACGGGACAGGGTTACGAGCAGTACTTC
>TRBJ1-5|TRBV28|.|.|11
CASSFNQPQHF
TGTGCCAGCAGTTTTAATCAGCCCCAGCATTTT
>TRBJ2-7|TRBV6-5|once|TRBD1|14
CASSWTGSSYEQYF
TGTGCCAGCAGTTGGACAGGGTCTTCCTACGAGCAGTACTTC
>TRBJ2-7|TRBV5-1|.|.|12
CASSRNSYEQYF
TGCGCCAGCTCGCGGAACTCCTACGAGCAGTACTTC
>TRBJ2-1|TRBV5-6|.|TRBD2|14
CASSLLAGANEQFF
TGTGCCAGCAGCTTGCTAGCGGGGGCCAATGAGCAGTTCTTC
>TRBJ1-5|TRBV9|few|TRBD1|14
CASSPGTGGQPQHF
TGTGCCAGCAGCCCTGGGACAGGGGGCCAGCCCCAGCATTTT
>TRBJ2-3|TRBV15|few|TRBD2|17
CATSRGGTSGHSDTQYF
TGTGCCACCAGCAGAGGCGGGACTAGCGGTCATTCAGATACGCAGTATTTT
>TRBJ1-1|TRBV5-1|.|.|15
CASSLEPSMNTEAFF
TGCGCCAGCAGCTTAGAGCCAAGCATGAACACTGAAGCTTTCTTT
>TRBJ2-1|TRBV5-1|.|TRBD2|15
CASKTSGYAYNEQFF
TGCGCCAGCAAAACTAGCGGATATGCCTACAATGAGCAGTTCTTC
>TRBJ2-7|TRBV4-1|.|.|15
CASSPLTRSPGEQYF
TGCGCCAGCAGCCCCTTGACGAGGTCCCCCGGCGAGCAGTACTTC
>TRBJ2-1|TRBV6-2/TRBV6-3|.|.|14
CASRQQSSYNEQFF
TGTGCCAGCAGGCAACAGAGCTCCTACAATGAGCAGTTCTTC
>TRBJ1-5|TRBV19|.|.|13
CASSRRANQRQHF
TGTGCCAGTAGTAGGAGGGCCAATCAGCGCCAGCATTTT
>TRBJ2-7|TRBV20-1|.|.|13
CSARVEWPYEQYF
TGCAGTGCTAGAGTTGAATGGCCCTACGAGCAGTACTTC
>TRBJ1-1|TRBV29-1|.|.|12
CSVATGNTEAFF
TGCAGCGTAGCCACAGGGAACACTGAAGCTTTCTTT
>TRBJ2-3|TRBV7-3|.|TRBD2|14
CASSYSGSPDTQYF
TGTGCCAGCAGCTATAGCGGGAGCCCAGATACGCAGTATTTT
>TRBJ1-1|TRBV29-1|.|.|14
CSASRTVMNTEAFF
TGCAGCGCCTCCCGGACAGTCATGAACACTGAAGCTTTCTTT
>TRBJ1-1|TRBV3-1|.|.|13
CASSKGPGTEAFF
TGTGCCAGCAGCAAAGGGCCGGGCACTGAAGCTTTCTTT
>TRBJ1-1|TRBV25-1|.|.|14
CASRETGTHTEAFF
TGTGCCAGCCGTGAAACCGGCACCCACACTGAAGCTTTCTTT